The 14 T cell receptor beta chains listed next were all sequenced from one sample in a study of shared clonotypes between healthy human individuals. TCRdb keeps only in-frame clones here, not all; method: immunoSEQ multiplex PCR. The sample lists 2,500,000 or so clones, around 93% occurring once. What was sequenced was naive CD4+ T cells from PBMCs. Subset noted: CD45RA+ positively selected. All receptors come from a man between 18 and 29 years old in good health. Some clones in this sample may be carry-over from other donors' samples.

Remarks on this clone: The same CDR3 arises from other DNA sequences in this sample as well. The chain joins TRBV4-2 to TRBJ2-6, with 7 positions matching TRBD1. In germline, CDR1 is LGHNA, CDR2 YNFKEQ. V gave up 1 base and J gave up 4 bases; unmatched junction bases: 4. This CDR3 comprises 16 residues. The CDR3 bases are TGTGCCAGCAGCCAAGCCAGGGGGTCAGGGGCCAACGTCCTGACTTTC. It specifies CASSQARGSGANVLTF.

This sequence joins TRBV4-3 and TRBJ2-5; perhaps TRBD1 as D (6 bases). The CDR3 sequence is 15 residues long. Trimming pared 0 bases from V and 6 bases from J, leaving 14 bases between. Germline V CDR1 and CDR2: LGHNA, YSLEER. The CDR3 protein is CASSQEIGDRQTQYF. The CDR3 DNA reads TGCGCCAGCAGCCAAGAGATCGGTGACAGGCAGACCCAGTACTTC.

The J gene is TRBJ2-7, the V gene TRBV5-1; TRBD2 agrees at 8 bases. CDR1 and CDR2 from the germline V gene are SGHRS and YFSETQ. V dropped 3 bases and J dropped 0; count of bases not matched to a gene: 5. The CDR3 covers 15 residues. The CDR3 nucleotides read TGCGCCAGCAGCTCGACTAGCGCCACCTCCTACGAGCAGTACTTC. Protein: CASSSTSATSYEQYF. The whole variable domain, filled in from reference TRBV5-1 and TRBJ2-7, reads KAGVTQTPRYLIKTRGQQVTLSCSPISGHRSVSWYQQTPGQGLQFLFEYFSETQRNKGNFPGRFSGRQFSNSRSEMNVSTLELGDSALYLCASSSTSATSYEQYFGPGTRLTVT.

The chain carries TRBV5-1 and TRBJ2-3; 14 bases are shared with TRBD2. J gave up 3 bases and V 3 bases, and 12 bases lay outside the gene matches. Germline CDR1 reads SGHRS; CDR2 reads YFSETQ. This CDR3 spans 19 amino acids. The CDR3 loop is CASSSAGLAGVVGTDTQYF. CDR3 coding DNA: TGCGCCAGCAGCTCTGCGGGACTAGCGGGAGTGGTGGGGACAGATACGCAGTATTTT.

This clone was detected once. For the CDR3, the DNA is TGCGCCAGCAGCGACCGGGCTAGAAACTATGGCTACACCTTC. It yields the protein CASSDRARNYGYTF. The rearrangement uses TRBV5-1 and TRBJ1-2, with D hard to call. CDR1 SGHRS and CDR2 YFSETQ come from the germline V gene. V lost 4 bases, J lost 2 bases, and 12 bases lay in between. The CDR3 is made up of 14 amino acids. The full variable domain, completed using reference TRBV5-1 and TRBJ1-2, is KAGVTQTPRYLIKTRGQQVTLSCSPISGHRSVSWYQQTPGQGLQFLFEYFSETQRNKGNFPGRFSGRQFSNSRSEMNVSTLELGDSALYLCASSDRARNYGYTFGSGTRLTVV.

The chain is built from TRBV5-1 and TRBJ2-5, with D uncertain. CDR3 length: 13 amino acids. Per germline, CDR1 SGHRS and CDR2 YFSETQ. The V and J ends lost 5 bases and 3 bases respectively, with 11 bases between them. DNA of the CDR3: TGCGCCAGCAGTGCTACTCCCAAAGAGACCCAGTACTTC. Its protein is CASSATPKETQYF.

The J gene is TRBJ2-1, the V gene TRBV29-1; a possible D gene is TRBD1 (6 bases). The CDR3 has 16 residues. V lost 7 bases, J lost 3 bases, and 22 bases lay in between. The germline V gene has CDR1 SQVTM and CDR2 ANQGSEA. The CDR3 spells CSAGVWARGNYNEQFF. CDR3 in DNA: TGCAGCGCTGGAGTATGGGCCAGGGGTAACTACAATGAGCAGTTCTTC.

In nucleotides, the CDR3 is TGTGCCAGCAGCTTACAGGGGAGAAGGCAGTATTTT. It is translated as CASSLQGRRQYF. The rearrangement uses TRBV7-2 and TRBJ2-3, with D possibly TRBD1 on 6 matching bases. V lost 2 bases, J lost 11 bases, and 11 bases lay in between. Germline V gives CDR1 SGHTA, CDR2 FQGNSA. CDR3 size: 12 residues. The whole variable domain, remainder taken from reference TRBV7-2 and TRBJ2-3, is GAGVSQSPSNKVTEKGKDVELRCDPISGHTALYWYRQSLGQGLEFLIYFQGNSAPDKSGLPSDRFSAERTGGSVSTLTIQRTQQEDSAVYLCASSLQGRRQYFGPGTRLTVL.

J is TRBJ1-4 and V is TRBV25-1, with D uncertain. Germline V lookup: CDR1 MGHDK, CDR2 SYGVNS. V was trimmed by 6 bases and J by 8 bases, leaving 16 bases between them. The CDR3 extends over 14 amino acids. The DNA for the CDR3 is TGTGCCAGCAGCCCTCGGGAGGGAGTGGAAAAACTGTTTTTT. It specifies CASSPREGVEKLFF.

The chain uses TRBV6-1 and TRBJ2-5; no reliable D call. V shed 8 bases and J shed 1 base, with 11 bases lying between them. The CDR3 consists of 13 residues. Germline CDR1 and CDR2: MNHNS and SASEGT. This CDR3 is CASSRRSQETQYF. Written as DNA, the CDR3 is TGTGCCAGCTCCCGCAGGTCCCAAGAGACCCAGTACTTC.

The genes are TRBV2 and TRBJ2-1; D remains unclear. V was cut by 6 bases and J by 0 bases, with 18 bases left in between. This CDR3 comprises 17 residues. Germline CDR1 and CDR2: SNHLY and FYNNEI. The CDR3 region is CASREKLGSSSYNEQFF. The CDR3 DNA is TGTGCCAGCAGGGAGAAGTTGGGGTCAAGCTCCTACAATGAGCAGTTCTTC.

This rearrangement joins TRBV4-1 to TRBJ2-2; 8 nucleotides line up with TRBD2. The CDR3 loop spans 16 amino acids. V was clipped by 3 bases and J by 6 bases; unmatched bases: 9. Germline CDR1 is MGHRA and CDR2 is YSYEKL. CDR3 nucleotides: TGCGCCAGCAGCCATCCCGGGAGGGAGGGCCCCGGGGAGCTGTTTTTT. It specifies CASSHPGREGPGELFF.

The rearrangement joins TRBV5-5 to TRBJ2-4, with a weak D call TRBD2 (5 bases). V was clipped by 5 bases and J by 0 bases, with 24 bases between them. This CDR3 comprises 19 residues. Germline V CDR1 and CDR2: SGHKS, YYEKEE (reference sequence). This CDR3 is CASRVNGSLTVLAKNIQYF. CDR3 nucleotide sequence: TGTGCCAGCAGAGTGAATGGGAGTTTAACAGTTCTAGCCAAAAACATTCAGTACTTC.

V gene TRBV23-1 combines with J gene TRBJ1-5; weak D call: TRBD1 (6 bases). TRBV23-1 is annotated as an ORF whose role is uncertain. The length of the CDR3 is 16 residues. Trimming removed 8 bases from V and 0 bases from J, with 17 bases in between. The CDR3: CASLYGGRSSNQPQHF. DNA of the CDR3: TGCGCCAGCCTATACGGGGGCAGAAGTAGCAATCAGCCCCAGCATTTT.